Ten or more counts support the clone carrying this TCR beta chain. Its antigen is not identified. Original analysis: A distant-metastasis classifier for papillary thyroid cancer was built using CDR3 differences across clinicopathological groups. TCRdb called clones again from the PCR reads with MiXCR. None of the V and J calls come from the authors' own analysis; TCRdb made them. Found here are approximately 34,000 clones, 18% of them singletons; the top ten hold over 9.5%. These data originate in a study of metastatic and nonmetastatic thyroid tumors. About the study: Repertoires were compared across blood and tumor or nodule tissue from malignant and benign thyroid patients.

Whole-study results and caveats: As reported, TCR beta diversity in blood and tumor was significantly higher in malignant thyroid tumors than in benign nodules.

In germline, CDR1 is SGHDT, CDR2 YYEEEE. V was pared by 3 bases and J by 3 bases, with 15 bases between. The CDR3 extends over 15 amino acids. Every patient was untreated before thyroid surgery. This chain joins TRBV5-6 and TRBJ1-2; D is undetermined. The source of this sequence is a female donor with papillary thyroid cancer or a benign thyroid nodule (not recorded which). Some clones in this sample may be carry-over from other donors' samples. Specimen: blood. The CDR3: CASSSSPPGDYGYTF. CDR3 in DNA: TGTGCCAGCAGCTCGTCCCCCCCCGGGGACTATGGCTACACCTTC.